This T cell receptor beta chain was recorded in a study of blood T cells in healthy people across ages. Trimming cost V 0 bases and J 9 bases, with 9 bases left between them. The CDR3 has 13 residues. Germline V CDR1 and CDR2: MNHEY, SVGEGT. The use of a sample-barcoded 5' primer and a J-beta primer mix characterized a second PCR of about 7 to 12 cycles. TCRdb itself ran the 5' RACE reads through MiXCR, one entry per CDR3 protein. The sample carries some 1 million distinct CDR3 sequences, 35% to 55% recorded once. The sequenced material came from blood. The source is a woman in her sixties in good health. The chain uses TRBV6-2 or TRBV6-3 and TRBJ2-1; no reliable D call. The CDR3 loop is CASSYSSAGEQFF. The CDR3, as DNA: TGTGCCAGCAGTTACTCGAGTGCTGGTGAGCAGTTCTTC.